This entry is about one T cell receptor (beta chain). No antigen is known for it. No much larger clone exists at a distance of one base, and base qualities are not known. The sample comes from a study of shared clonotypes between healthy human individuals (dated by TCRdb to the early 2020s). In terms of the full investigation: Two women and three men aged 18 to 49 years were included in the cohort. To increase sequencing depth and limit assay-specific biases, different laboratories used diverse techniques to prepare libraries and sequence TCR repertoires. For each donor, CD4 naive and CD4 memory were each run on three plates, CD8 naive on two plates, and CD8 memory on one plate. Blood TCR repertoires of roughly five healthy adults were deeply sequenced to estimate repertoire size and the extent of clonotype sharing between individuals. Between about 0.8 and 9.5 billion PBMCs per donor were obtained by leukapheresis. General conclusions and limits of the study: Compared with non-shared clonotypes, the clonotypes found in all four sorted-subset donors had higher generation probabilities. Naive subsets generally had larger estimated clonotype richness than memory subsets did. Because the study included a small number of donors, the genetic and exposure-history diversity represented was limited. Incomplete sequencing was indicated by rarefaction of sorted-subset datasets, despite the large sequencing depth. Sampling was restricted to blood, and TCR repertoires in tissue are likely to differ from TCR repertoires in blood. Based on pairwise subsampling, the degree of clonotype sharing among donors was expected to be affected by sequencing depth. Sharing across a few donors was observed for 4.5% to 6.5% of naive CD4, about 3.2% of naive CD8, 2% to 2.5% of memory CD4, and 0.4% of memory CD8 clonotypes.

The CDR3 runs 17 amino acids, cysteine and phenylalanine included. Only the CDR3 region is kept as DNA, spanning 51 bases read in frame from base 1. Sequences SGHRS (CDR1) and YFSETQ (CDR2) are obtained from the germline V gene. Germline trimming amounts to 4 bases on V and 1 base on J, with 9 as the count of junction bases outside the gene matches. Donors were healthy HIV-negative adults with no recently reported acute infections or vaccinations. Every donor was a Caucasian adult residing in Nashville, Tennessee, USA. CD4+ T cells were enriched through magnetic negative selection, after which naive cells were positively selected on CD45RA and the remaining negative fraction served as the memory subset. After blood collection by leukapheresis, PBMCs were isolated using Ficoll-Histopaque density gradient centrifugation and then cryopreserved in the vapor phase of liquid nitrogen. Analytical flow cytometry was used to check the purity and quantity of each magnetically sorted T cell population. Genomic DNA was isolated from every sorted fraction and measured by UV absorbance on a Nanodrop 2000c.

Using the deep immunoSEQ assay, multiplex PCR amplified TCR CDR3 regions from genomic DNA. Genomic DNA extracted from each cell subset was distributed evenly over all wells of several immunoSEQ 96-well plates, and each plate served as one replicate. Each replicate PCR for sorted subsets received around 0.2 ug genomic DNA, equal to tens of thousands of T cell genomes. Purified libraries were quantified with a Qubit 3.0 fluorometer, sized on a Bioanalyzer 2100, and re-quantified with the KAPA Library Quantification kit. Every immunoSEQ 96-well plate was sequenced on a dedicated single-read 150-cycle Illumina NextSeq 550 flow cell. As for how the authors treated the data: Because the immunoSEQ output held only junctional sequences and lacked quality scores, the filtering could not match the filtering applied to full-length reads. To assign V/J genes and CDR3, sequences were annotated using PyIR, a Python wrapper for IgBLAST v1.9, with IMGT germline references. Reads were removed for weak V/J assignments (E-value above 1e-6), missing CDR3, stop codons, out-of-frame junctions, or ambiguous translated residues. V3J clonotypes were defined as sequences sharing an identical inferred V gene, J gene, and CDR3 amino acid sequence. Percentage overlap between repertoires was computed as shared unique clonotypes divided by the size of the smaller repertoire. Three approaches were used to assess repertoire richness: RTK rarefaction, the Chao1 estimator, and Recon v2.1 estimates of unobserved clonotypes. Generation probabilities were computed with OLGA for all TCRbeta clonotypes obtained by the gDNA method from several donors. What TCRdb holds here is the immuneACCESS table cut down to in-frame rearrangements. Part of the clones is not present; checked against another copy, under half of the missing clones reflect an unresolved V gene, and the others are unexplained. Clone size and V and J calls were adopted from that table, with D and trimming inferred from the DNA. This sample comprises 2.5 million or so clones, around 90% of them detected only once. Around 0.14% of the sample rests with the top ten.

The clonotype was recovered from a man aged 18 to 29 in good health. The receptor chain draws on TRBV5-1 and TRBJ1-2, with 11 junctional bases fitting TRBD1. Input material: naive CD4+ T cells sorted from blood. Explained via the paper, the cell subset or site label denotes: CD45RA+ positively selected. In nucleotides, the sequence is TGCGCCAGCAGCAGGAACACCGGGACAGGGGGTAACTATGGCTACACCTTC. Its protein product is CASSRNTGTGGNYGYTF.